The entry below gives a single T cell receptor beta chain sequence along with its context. This clone was found once. Which antigen it targets is not known. No qualities accompany the bases; no much larger clone lies one base away. This record belongs to a study of cytomegalovirus exposure and HLA in healthy donors (TCRdb year 2017). For the wider study: According to a later analysis, one platform produced both the approximately 110 validation repertoires and the roughly 640 repertoires of the first cohort. The study aimed to test whether cataloging public T cell receptors could reveal signatures of past pathogen exposure. In addition to the first cohort of 666 subjects, a separate validation cohort of under 150 different subjects was used. To predict cytomegalovirus infection status, the study brought together high-throughput TCR immunosequencing, statistical association of individual TCRs with disease status, and machine learning.

Donors formed part of the validation cohort, which comprised over a hundred subjects and was distinct from the first cohort of under 850 subjects. Preparation of the library involved the immunoSEQ multiplex PCR assay. The authors processed their data as follows. To diagnose cytomegalovirus status from the catalog of TCR beta chain sequences, a statistical classification framework was built. The clones in this table, taken by TCRdb from immuneACCESS, are in-frame only. Not every clone is retained; where verified, under half of the shortfall comes from an unresolved V gene, and the cause of the rest is unknown. The V and J calls and clone size were taken over from that table, and D and trimming were inferred from the DNA. This sample holds fewer than 200,000 clones; about 83% were observed only once. Roughly 1.3% of the sample is held by the ten biggest clonotypes. Here is what the overall study found, with its caveats: While some public TCRs were present in many individuals, most TCR sequences turned up only very rarely across donors. The authors suggested that the approach could potentially be extended to other disease states and immunological phenotypes. The classifier was reported to diagnose cytomegalovirus status with high specificity and sensitivity in both the original and validation cohorts. All 120 or so repertoires were used to score co-occurrence in the validation cohort in a later analysis, because that analysis had no HLA typing for the cohort. A total of 150 or so TCR beta chains were listed by the study as associated with cytomegalovirus. Of the cluster scores, approximately 95% were above 0 in a later analysis, which found that TCRs clustered in the first cohort also tended to co-occur in the 95 to 150 validation repertoires. In vitro tests confirmed that three of the cytomegalovirus-associated TCR beta chains recognize cytomegalovirus antigens.

Measured from the cysteine to the phenylalanine, the CDR3 is 12 residues long. The CDR3 DNA has 36 bases and is translated from base 1. The trim is 6 bases for V and 7 bases for J, with a gap of 12 bases between the germline ends. In the germline V gene, CDR1 corresponds to MNHNS and CDR2 to SASEGT. Sequencing was done on a sample of PBMCs. The chain is encoded by TRBV6-1 joined to TRBJ1-2; perhaps TRBD1 is the D gene, with 6 bases matching. The TCR was taken from a woman between 25 and 40 years old in good health and CMV-seronegative. The DNA reads TGTGCCAGCAGAACAGGGCCGGGTGGCTACACCTTC. Protein translation: CASRTGPGGYTF.